Below, one T cell receptor beta chain is given with its context. The antigen is unknown. This record comes from a study of T cell responses to AZD1222 COVID-19 vaccine. Study conclusions and caveats: Baseline seropositivity occurred in only 5 to 7 AZD1222 recipients. In a largely white British group with more females than males, clonal diversity was possibly underestimated.

TCRdb's copy holds only in-frame clones and misses some; the assay was immunoSEQ multiplex PCR. The profile shows 130,000 or so clones, about 90% of them singletons. Germline CDR1 and CDR2: LGHDT and YNNKEL (reference sequence). This CDR3 spans 14 amino acids. V lost 2 bases and J lost 8; bases outside the gene matches: 6. This rearrangement joins TRBV3-1 (or the pseudogene TRBV3-2) to TRBJ1-2; 9 nucleotides agree with TRBD1. Sample: peripheral blood, taken on day 0 of AZD1222 vaccination. This TCR came from an adult in good health. The DNA for the CDR3 is TGTGCCAGCAGCCAACTTACAGGGGGCGAAGGCTACACCTTC. This gives the protein CASSQLTGGEGYTF.